This T cell receptor (beta chain) is from a study of patients and donors after allogeneic stem cell transplantation. Germline CDR1 LNHNV, CDR2 YYDKDF (reference sequence). Trimming cost V 1 base and J 5 bases, with 11 bases left between them. The CDR3 length is 15 residues. TCRdb recomputed calls from the RT-PCR reads with MiXCR, one row per CDR3 protein. Among tens of thousands of distinct CDR3 sequences listed, around a quarter were seen once. This clonotype appeared a few times. V usage is TRBV15 and J usage is TRBJ1-4; TRBD1 might be the D (6 bases). The sample was blood, either unsorted or a sorted T cell fraction (not recorded which). The receptor was isolated from a human donor who was either an allogeneic HSCT recipient or a stem cell or donor lymphocyte infusion donor (not recorded which). It is not recorded whose cells these are; they may come from a transplant donor. The CDR3 DNA sequence: TGTGCCACCAGCAGAGGGAAACAGGGAAATGAAAAACTGTTTTTT. Its protein product is CATSRGKQGNEKLFF.